A selection of T cell receptor beta chains follows, all from one sample in a study of shared clonotypes between healthy human individuals. Some clones are missing from TCRdb's copy, which holds only in-frame ones; the method was immunoSEQ multiplex PCR. The table has roughly 1,100,000 clones, under 80% seen once. Sequencing used memory CD4+ T cells sorted from blood. These receptors all stem from a man aged 18 to 29 in good health. Each CDR3 is given with its conserved first and last residue. The D gene is left open where the match is weak. Clone size appears in some rows only: once, few, many, or a class for an expanded clone.

TRBV6-1	TRBJ1-1	NA	NA	CASGQEKTPRAFF	TGTGCCAGCGGCCAGGAGAAAACCCCGAGGGCTTTCTTT
TRBV2	TRBJ1-6	NA	NA	CASMGAEGSPLHF	TGTGCCAGCATGGGTGCAGAGGGTTCACCCCTCCACTTT
TRBV5-1	TRBJ1-2	NA	NA	CASRRREATNYGYTF	TGCGCCAGCAGAAGACGGGAGGCTACTAACTATGGCTACACCTTC
TRBV9	TRBJ2-5	NA	NA	CASSQNQETQYF	TGTGCCAGCAGCCAAAATCAAGAGACCCAGTACTTC
TRBV7-9	TRBJ1-2	NA	NA	CASSLGGSNYGYTF	TGTGCCAGCAGCTTAGGCGGCAGCAACTATGGCTACACCTTC
TRBV4-1	TRBJ2-7	NA	NA	CASSQAPGQAYEQYF	TGCGCCAGCAGCCAGGCCCCCGGACAAGCCTACGAGCAGTACTTC
TRBV7-9	TRBJ1-1	NA	NA	CASNRADTEAFF	TGTGCCAGCAACAGGGCAGACACTGAAGCTTTCTTT
TRBV28	TRBJ1-2	once	NA	CASGSIATVYYGYTF	TGTGCCAGCGGTTCTATTGCTACAGTCTACTATGGCTACACCTTC
TRBV21-1	TRBJ1-1	NA	NA	CASSKAGGDPAFF	TGTGCCAGCAGCAAAGCCGGGGGGGACCCAGCTTTCTTT
TRBV4-2	TRBJ2-7	NA	NA	CASSQEIGDKRDYEQYF	TGTGCCAGCAGCCAAGAAATCGGCGATAAGAGGGACTACGAGCAGTACTTC
TRBV5-1	TRBJ1-1	NA	NA	CASSLALRTEAFF	TGCGCCAGCAGCTTGGCCCTGAGGACTGAAGCTTTCTTT
TRBV9	TRBJ2-2	NA	NA	CASSARGTGELFF	TGTGCCAGCAGCGCCAGGGGCACCGGGGAGCTGTTTTTT
TRBV29-1	TRBJ2-4	NA	NA	CSVEKGDTGFKNIQYF	TGCAGCGTTGAAAAGGGGGATACAGGGTTCAAAAACATTCAGTACTTC
TRBV11-2	TRBJ2-2	many	TRBD2	CASSPMTSGSTGELFF	TGTGCCAGCAGCCCCATGACTAGCGGGAGTACCGGGGAGCTGTTTTTT
TRBV6-5	TRBJ1-6	NA	TRBD1	CASSFRQGGNSPLHF	TGTGCCAGCAGTTTCCGACAGGGGGGAAATTCACCCCTCCACTTT
TRBV6-1	TRBJ2-1	NA	NA	CASRRQVGWQDEQFF	TGTGCCAGCAGAAGACAGGTAGGATGGCAAGATGAGCAGTTCTTC
TRBV21-1	TRBJ2-3	NA	NA	CASSKGTVRVDTQYF	TGTGCCAGCAGCAAAGGGACCGTTCGGGTAGATACGCAGTATTTT
TRBV6-1	TRBJ2-7	NA	TRBD1	CASSGGDRGTYEQYF	TGTGCCAGCAGTGGGGGGGACAGGGGAACCTACGAGCAGTACTTC
TRBV28	TRBJ2-6	NA	NA	CASTTPNSGANVLTF	TGTGCCAGCACTACGCCCAACTCTGGGGCCAACGTCCTGACTTTC
TRBV25-1	TRBJ2-3	NA	TRBD2	CASSTSGSTDTQYF	TGTGCCAGCAGTACTAGCGGGAGCACAGATACGCAGTATTTT
TRBV14	TRBJ2-3	few	TRBD2	CASSPTSGSDTQYF	TGTGCCAGCAGCCCGACTAGCGGATCAGATACGCAGTATTTT
TRBV6-5	TRBJ2-7	NA	NA	CASTVTDTYEQYF	TGTGCCAGCACTGTGACGGATACCTACGAGCAGTACTTC
TRBV6-5	TRBJ2-3	NA	TRBD2	CASSRTSGGTDTQYF	TGTGCCAGCAGCCGGACTAGCGGGGGAACAGATACGCAGTATTTT
TRBV5-1	TRBJ2-7	NA	NA	CASSYQQGYEQYF	TGCGCCAGCAGCTATCAGCAAGGGTACGAGCAGTACTTC
TRBV7-2	TRBJ2-3	few	NA	CASSLRRGDTQYF	TGTGCCAGCAGCTTACGACGGGGAGATACGCAGTATTTT
TRBV6-5	TRBJ2-7	NA	NA	CASSFNLGPYEQYF	TGTGCCAGCAGTTTCAACTTGGGGCCCTACGAGCAGTACTTC
TRBV5-4	TRBJ1-2	once	NA	CASSFTGHYGYTF	TGTGCCAGCAGCTTTACAGGGCACTATGGCTACACCTTC
TRBV10-3	TRBJ2-1	few	TRBD2	CAISDRGGGGPSDEQFF	TGTGCCATCAGTGATAGAGGAGGCGGGGGGCCGTCCGATGAGCAGTTCTTC
TRBV5-5	TRBJ1-5	NA	NA	CASSPSGDSNQPQHF	TGTGCCAGCAGCCCGTCGGGGGATAGCAATCAGCCCCAGCATTTT
TRBV7-2	TRBJ2-1	NA	NA	CASSLQRSSYNEQFF	TGTGCCAGCAGCTTACAGCGGTCCTCCTACAATGAGCAGTTCTTC
TRBV5-1	TRBJ2-1	NA	TRBD1	CASSLAGAGGYNEQFF	TGCGCCAGCAGCTTGGCCGGGGCAGGGGGTTACAATGAGCAGTTCTTC
TRBV5-8	TRBJ2-7	NA	TRBD1	CASSFGTRTGNEQYF	TGTGCCAGCAGCTTTGGAACCCGGACAGGGAACGAGCAGTACTTC
TRBV7-9	TRBJ2-7	few	TRBD2	CASSSAGLAGAYEQYF	TGTGCCAGCAGCTCAGCGGGACTAGCGGGAGCCTACGAGCAGTACTTC
TRBV25-1	TRBJ2-1	NA	TRBD2	CASSEGGGWHEQFF	TGTGCCAGCAGTGAGGGCGGGGGGTGGCATGAGCAGTTCTTC
TRBV19	TRBJ1-2	NA	TRBD1	CASSIWDRVNYGYTF	TGTGCCAGTAGTATCTGGGACAGGGTTAACTATGGCTACACCTTC
TRBV25-1	TRBJ2-1	NA	NA	CASRLKVGEQFF	TGTGCCAGCAGGCTAAAAGTAGGGGAGCAGTTCTTC
TRBV2	TRBJ2-1	NA	NA	CASSEGDLLNSNEQFF	TGTGCCAGCAGTGAAGGTGACCTTCTTAATTCCAATGAGCAGTTCTTC
TRBV6-5	TRBJ2-7	NA	NA	CASSYHGGTYEQYF	TGTGCCAGCAGTTATCATGGAGGGACCTACGAGCAGTACTTC
TRBV5-4	TRBJ1-1	NA	NA	CASSPRGGAPGAFF	TGTGCCAGCAGCCCCAGGGGAGGGGCCCCAGGAGCTTTCTTT
TRBV7-2	TRBJ2-3	NA	NA	CASSFQIGTDTQYF	TGTGCCAGCAGCTTCCAGATCGGCACAGATACGCAGTATTTT